These T cell receptor beta chains were read from a single sample in a study of blood T cell repertoires in COVID-19. Profiling relied on immunoSEQ multiplex PCR, and the TCRdb table lists in-frame clones only, not all of them. In the table there are about 79,000 clones, around 89% of which are singletons. The sequencing sample was made of peripheral blood. These receptors came from a man in his 70s with active or convalescent COVID-19. CDR3s include the opening cysteine and the closing phenylalanine or tryptophan. A D gene is named only where the DNA matches it firmly. Clone size is not always given. Where it is, it says once, few, many or a class for expanded clones.

TRBV12-3/TRBV12-4	TRBJ2-7	.	.	13	TGTGCCAGCACCACAGGGCACTCCTACGAGCAGTACTTC	CASTTGHSYEQYF
TRBV9	TRBJ2-7	.	.	17	TGTGCCAGCAGCGTGTACGCAGGGCCTAATGAGAGGAAAGAGCAGTACTTC	CASSVYAGPNERKEQYF
TRBV28	TRBJ1-2	.	.	16	TGTGCCAGCACCACAGGGCGGGTACCTCGTAACTATGGCTACACCTTC	CASTTGRVPRNYGYTF
TRBV28	TRBJ1-1	.	.	11	TGTGCCAGCAGTTTTTCAGGCGAAGCTTTCTTT	CASSFSGEAFF
TRBV2	TRBJ1-1	.	.	13	TGTGCCAGCAGTGCCAGGTTGGGCACTGAAGCTTTCTTT	CASSARLGTEAFF
TRBV29-1	TRBJ2-7	TRBD2	.	15	TGCAGCGTTGCTAGCGGGAGGGGGTTTTCCAACGAGCAGTACTTC	CSVASGRGFSNEQYF
TRBV7-9	TRBJ2-3	TRBD2	.	17	TGTGCCAGCAGCTTAGCGGGGACTAGCGGGAATGCAGATACGCAGTATTTT	CASSLAGTSGNADTQYF
TRBV2	TRBJ1-2	TRBD1	.	14	TGTGCCAGCAGTGAGGACAGGGCCCGCTATGGCTACACCTTC	CASSEDRARYGYTF
TRBV5-1	TRBJ2-5	TRBD1	.	15	TGCGCCAGCAGCTTGGGGGACAGGGGAGAAGAGACCCAGTACTTC	CASSLGDRGEETQYF
TRBV5-1	TRBJ1-1	.	.	14	TGCGCCAGCAGCCCTGTTGGGGGAGGCACTGAAGCTTTCTTT	CASSPVGGGTEAFF
TRBV30	TRBJ1-1	.	few	11	TGTGCCTGCGGGGATTACACTGAAGCTTTCTTT	CACGDYTEAFF
TRBV11-2	TRBJ1-4	.	.	14	TGTGCCAGCAGCTGGAGACAGTCGGGTGAAAAACTGTTTTTT	CASSWRQSGEKLFF
TRBV19	TRBJ2-1	.	few	14	TGTGCCAGTAGTCTCGGGGGCTCCTACAATGAGCAGTTCTTC	CASSLGGSYNEQFF
TRBV27	TRBJ2-7	TRBD1	.	14	TGTGCCAGCAGTTCGACAGGGTCGGCCTACGAGCAGTACTTC	CASSSTGSAYEQYF
TRBV28	TRBJ1-6	.	.	15	TGTGCCAGCAGTCGCCAACCGGGATTTAATTCACCCCTCCACTTT	CASSRQPGFNSPLHF
TRBV7-3	TRBJ2-2	TRBD2	.	16	TGTGCCAGCAGCCTTAGTAGACTAGCTGCCACCGGGGAGCTGTTTTTT	CASSLSRLAATGELFF
TRBV30	TRBJ2-7	TRBD2	.	17	TGTGCCTGGAGTCCTACCTGGGCTAGCGGGAGGGACGGCGAGCAGTACTTC	CAWSPTWASGRDGEQYF
TRBV7-9	TRBJ1-2	TRBD1	once	16	TGTGCCAGCAGCATTGGACAGGGGCTCCTTAACTATGGCTACACCTTC	CASSIGQGLLNYGYTF
TRBV28	TRBJ1-2	.	.	15	TGTGCCAGCAGTCTCGGACAGCTTCAAAGCTATGGCTACACCTTC	CASSLGQLQSYGYTF
TRBV2	TRBJ1-2	.	.	15	TGTGCCAGCAGAGGCGACAGCCTTCTCTCCTATGGCTACACCTTC	CASRGDSLLSYGYTF
TRBV19	TRBJ1-2	TRBD1	once	14	TGTGCCAGTAGCTTGACAGGGACTAACTATGGCTACACCTTC	CASSLTGTNYGYTF
TRBV30	TRBJ1-2	.	.	13	TGTGCCTGGAGCCCGGCGGGGAACTATGGCTACACCTTC	CAWSPAGNYGYTF
TRBV6-5	TRBJ2-2	.	.	14	TGTGCCACCGAACACCTAGGAGGTACCGGGGAGCTGTTTTTT	CATEHLGGTGELFF
TRBV7-9	TRBJ1-4	TRBD1	.	14	TGTGCCAGCAGCTGGACAGGGTCCGATGAAAAACTGTTTTTT	CASSWTGSDEKLFF
TRBV10-1	TRBJ2-7	.	.	12	TGCGCCAGCATTGGACAGACCTACGAGCAGTACTTC	CASIGQTYEQYF
TRBV18	TRBJ2-5	.	once	15	TGTGCCAGCTCACTTTCGCAGGGGGGATTGGAGACCCAGTACTTC	CASSLSQGGLETQYF
TRBV28	TRBJ1-1	.	.	13	TGTGCCAGCAGTTTATCAGGGTCCACTGAAGCTTTCTTT	CASSLSGSTEAFF
TRBV7-2	TRBJ2-5	.	.	11	TGTGCCAGCAGCTCGCAAGAGACCCAGTACTTC	CASSSQETQYF
TRBV5-6	TRBJ2-1	TRBD2	.	15	TGTGCCAGCACCTTACTAGCGGGATCCTACAATGAGCAGTTCTTC	CASTLLAGSYNEQFF
TRBV5-6	TRBJ1-3	.	.	15	TGTGCCAGCAGTTTAGCAACGGGGTCAGGAAACACCATATATTTT	CASSLATGSGNTIYF
TRBV5-4	TRBJ2-1	TRBD1	.	14	TGTGCCAGCAGCCGACAGGGAACCTACAATGAGCAGTTCTTC	CASSRQGTYNEQFF
TRBV5-6	TRBJ2-7	TRBD2	.	15	TGTGCCAGCAGCCCACCGGGGGGACGTCTCTACGAGCAGTACTTC	CASSPPGGRLYEQYF
TRBV18	TRBJ2-5	.	.	14	TGTGCCAGCTCACCGTCGGGGGAGCAAGAGACCCAGTACTTC	CASSPSGEQETQYF
TRBV5-3	TRBJ2-1	TRBD2	.	19	TGTGCCAGAAGCTTGTTGGACGGGCTAGCGGGAGTGTCCTACAATGAGCAGTTCTTC	CARSLLDGLAGVSYNEQFF
TRBV5-1	TRBJ2-6	.	.	16	TGCGCCAGCAGCTTGGGACAGGCGTCTGGGGCCAACGTCCTGACTTTC	CASSLGQASGANVLTF
TRBV11-3	TRBJ2-2	.	.	13	TGTGCCAGCAGCTTGTATAGCGCCGGGGAGCTGTTTTTT	CASSLYSAGELFF
TRBV9	TRBJ1-6	.	.	14	TGTGCCAGCAGCTCCGGCGGGGTTGTCTCACCCCTCCACTTT	CASSSGGVVSPLHF
TRBV5-1	TRBJ1-5	.	.	17	TGCGCCAGCAGCCATATCGAAGGTGGGGGCCGGGGTCAGCCCCAGCATTTT	CASSHIEGGGRGQPQHF
TRBV9	TRBJ2-1	TRBD2	.	15	TGTGCCAGCAGCGCCGGACTAGCGCGCGTCGATGAGCAGTTCTTC	CASSAGLARVDEQFF
TRBV5-8	TRBJ1-4	.	.	15	TGTGCCAGCAGCTTGGGAGGTGCAACTAATGAAAAACTGTTTTTT	CASSLGGATNEKLFF
TRBV11-2	TRBJ2-7	.	.	15	TGTGCCAGCAGCCCCGGGACAAGAAATTCCTACGAGCAGTACTTC	CASSPGTRNSYEQYF
TRBV6-5	TRBJ1-1	.	.	14	TGTGCCAGCAGCCGGACTATACCGGGCACTGAAGCTTTCTTT	CASSRTIPGTEAFF
TRBV5-4	TRBJ2-7	.	.	16	TGTGCCAGCAGCCCCTCGTTGCAGGATAGCTCCTACGAGCAGTACTTC	CASSPSLQDSSYEQYF
TRBV30	TRBJ1-6	TRBD1	.	17	TGTGCCTGGAGACGACCCCCGACAGGGATCTATAATTCACCCCTCCACTTT	CAWRRPPTGIYNSPLHF
TRBV5-4	TRBJ1-2	.	few	12	TGTGCCACCTCAGGGGACAACTATGGCTACACCTTC	CATSGDNYGYTF
TRBV18	TRBJ1-5	.	once	15	TGTGCCAGCTCACCACCGGGCTGGGCGGGGCAGCCCCAGCATTTT	CASSPPGWAGQPQHF
TRBV5-4	TRBJ1-5	TRBD1	.	15	TGTGCCAGCAGCTCCGGGGACAGGGCTGGGGAGCCCCAGCATTTT	CASSSGDRAGEPQHF
TRBV18	TRBJ1-4	TRBD1	once	17	TGTGCCAGCTCACTCAATCAGGGGGCGCCGGCTAATGAAAAACTGTTTTTT	CASSLNQGAPANEKLFF
TRBV21-1	TRBJ1-3	.	.	18	TGTGCCAGCAGCAAAGAAAGGACAGGGGGGTTTGTTGGAAACACCATATATTTT	CASSKERTGGFVGNTIYF
TRBV2	TRBJ1-1	TRBD1	.	14	TGTGCCAGCAGAGATGGGACAGGGCCCACTGAAGCTTTCTTT	CASRDGTGPTEAFF
TRBV7-3	TRBJ2-3	.	.	16	TGTGCCAGCAGCCTAGGAGCGTCGCCTAGCACAGATACGCAGTATTTT	CASSLGASPSTDTQYF
TRBV5-1	TRBJ2-1	TRBD2	.	17	TGCGCCAGCAGCTTGTTGTCGACGGGAGGATCTTACAATGAGCAGTTCTTC	CASSLLSTGGSYNEQFF
TRBV4-1	TRBJ2-7	TRBD2	.	16	TGCGCCAGCAGCCAGCCCTTAGCGGGACTTTCCTACGAGCAGTACTTC	CASSQPLAGLSYEQYF
TRBV24-1	TRBJ2-2	.	.	14	TGTGCCACCAGTGATTCGGTCCGGACCGGGGAGCTGTTTTTT	CATSDSVRTGELFF
TRBV6-5	TRBJ1-1	.	.	15	TGTGCCAGCAGTTACTCCGGCCCCAGGCTGGGTGAAGCTTTCTTT	CASSYSGPRLGEAFF
TRBV14	TRBJ1-1	.	.	14	TGTGCCAGCAGCCAGGGACTCGTCGCCACTGAAGCTTTCTTT	CASSQGLVATEAFF
TRBV5-1	TRBJ2-7	TRBD2	few	15	TGCGCCAGCAGCTTGGGCGGGAGCACCCCCCACGAGCAGTACTTC	CASSLGGSTPHEQYF
TRBV2	TRBJ1-2	TRBD1	.	14	TGTGCCAGCAGCGATGACAGGGCTACGCGGGGCTACACCTTC	CASSDDRATRGYTF
TRBV12-3/TRBV12-4	TRBJ2-2	.	.	12	TGTGCCAGCAGCTACAGCACCGGGGAGCTGTTTTTT	CASSYSTGELFF